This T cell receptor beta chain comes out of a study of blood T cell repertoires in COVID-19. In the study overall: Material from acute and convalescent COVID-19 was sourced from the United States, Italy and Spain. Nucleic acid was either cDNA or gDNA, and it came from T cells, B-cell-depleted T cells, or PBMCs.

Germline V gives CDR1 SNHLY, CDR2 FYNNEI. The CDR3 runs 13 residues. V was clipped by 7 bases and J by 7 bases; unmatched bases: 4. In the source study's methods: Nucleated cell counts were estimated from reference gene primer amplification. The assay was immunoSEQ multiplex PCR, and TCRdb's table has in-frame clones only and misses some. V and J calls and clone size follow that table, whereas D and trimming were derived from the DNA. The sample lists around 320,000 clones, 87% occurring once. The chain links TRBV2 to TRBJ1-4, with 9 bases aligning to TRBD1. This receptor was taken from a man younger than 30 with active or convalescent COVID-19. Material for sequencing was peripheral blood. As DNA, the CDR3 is TGTGCCAGCACGGGACAGGGAACTGAAAAACTGTTTTTT. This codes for CASTGQGTEKLFF.